The clone carrying this T cell receptor beta chain showed up just once. The germline V and J ends were trimmed by 1 base and 2 bases, with 18 bases remaining between them. Germline V gene lookup returns CDR1 KGHSH and CDR2 LQKENI. The CDR3 covers 17 residues. The data belong to a study of shared T cell receptors in the human thymus. Data came from immunoSEQ multiplex PCR; TCRdb stores just in-frame clones and leaves some out. Of 500,000 to 750,000 clones in the sample, 88% were seen once. The same sample was also studied in work on human thymus T cells. Per that paper: Corrective cardiac surgery supplied the resected thymus tissue. Related research found strongly overlapping thymic repertoires in unrelated individuals.

Sequenced input: thymocytes. The chain has TRBV18 and TRBJ2-7; a weak D match, TRBD1 (7 bases). The receptor was derived from a boy under three years old with a congenital heart defect. Here the CDR3 reads CASSPRGLDREAYEQYF. As DNA, the CDR3 is TGTGCCAGCTCACCACGAGGGTTAGACAGGGAGGCCTACGAGCAGTACTTC.